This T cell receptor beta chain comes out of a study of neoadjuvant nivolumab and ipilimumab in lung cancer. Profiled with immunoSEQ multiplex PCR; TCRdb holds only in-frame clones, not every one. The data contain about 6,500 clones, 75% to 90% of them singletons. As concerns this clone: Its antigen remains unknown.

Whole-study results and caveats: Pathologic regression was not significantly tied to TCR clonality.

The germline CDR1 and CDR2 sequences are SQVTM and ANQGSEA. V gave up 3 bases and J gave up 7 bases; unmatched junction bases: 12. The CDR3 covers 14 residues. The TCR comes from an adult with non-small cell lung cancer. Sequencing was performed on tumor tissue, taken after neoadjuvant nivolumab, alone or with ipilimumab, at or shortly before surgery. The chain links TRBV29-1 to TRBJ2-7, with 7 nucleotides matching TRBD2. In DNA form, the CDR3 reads TGCAGCGTTGAGGGGGAGGGCAGGGCTGGTGAGCAGTACTTC. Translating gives CSVEGEGRAGEQYF.